This TCR beta chain was retrieved from a study of T-cell reconstitution after alpha-beta-depleted transplantation in children. V dropped 5 bases and J dropped 6; count of bases not matched to a gene: 13. The CDR3 totals 15 residues. Looked up from germline, CDR1 is SGHAT and CDR2 is FQNNGV. For TCRbeta, the library was prepared with unique molecular identifiers. TCRdb fed the PCR reads into MiXCR, producing one record per CDR3 protein. Of over 450,000 distinct CDR3 sequences detected, about 11% appear once; the ten largest clones hold 2% to 2.5%. Sequencing was performed on PBMCs, taken before TCRalphabeta/CD19-depleted stem cell transplant. V is TRBV11-2 and J is TRBJ2-7, with 7 bases that match TRBD2. This sequence was found in a child aged 2-15 years with inherited bone marrow failure, due to receive a stem cell transplant. CDR3 coding DNA: TGTGCCAGCAGCCCCTCAGCGGGATGGGGCTCCGAGCAGTACTTC. This codes for CASSPSAGWGSEQYF. Full variable domain (remainder filled in from reference TRBV11-2 and TRBJ2-7): EAGVAQSPRYKIIEKRQSVAFWCNPISGHATLYWYQQILGQGPKLLIQFQNNGVVDDSQLPKDRFSAERLKGVDSTLKIQPAKLEDSAVYLCASSPSAGWGSEQYFGPGTRLTVT.